This T cell receptor beta chain was captured in a study of PD-L1 blockade in urothelial cancer. Produced via immunoSEQ multiplex PCR; TCRdb's table is partial and in-frame only. The sample lists about 30,000 clones, about 90% occurring once. The receptor was isolated from a man between 45 and 60 years old with urothelial cancer. The sequenced sample was PBMCs, obtained around atezolizumab (anti-PD-L1) treatment.

CDR3 region: CASSQTRGNSPLHF. CDR3 coding DNA: TGTGCCAGCAGTCAGACCAGGGGTAATTCACCCCTCCACTTT. The chain employs TRBV6-5 and TRBJ1-6; tentative D call: TRBD1 (6 bases). The V gene lost 5 bases and the J gene lost 6 bases, with 11 bases spanning the gap. Germline V gene sequence: CDR1 MNHEY, CDR2 SVGAGI. There are 14 residues in the CDR3.